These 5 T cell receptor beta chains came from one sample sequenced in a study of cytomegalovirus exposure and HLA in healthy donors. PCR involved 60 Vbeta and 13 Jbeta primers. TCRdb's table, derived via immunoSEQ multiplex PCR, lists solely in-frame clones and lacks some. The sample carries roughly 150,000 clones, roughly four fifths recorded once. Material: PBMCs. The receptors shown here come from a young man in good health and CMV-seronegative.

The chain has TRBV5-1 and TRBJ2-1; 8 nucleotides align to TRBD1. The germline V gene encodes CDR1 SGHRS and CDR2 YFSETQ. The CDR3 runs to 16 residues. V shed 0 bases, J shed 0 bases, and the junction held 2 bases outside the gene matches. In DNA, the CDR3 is TGCGCCAGCAGCTTGGGACAGGGGAGCTCCTACAATGAGCAGTTCTTC. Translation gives CASSLGQGSSYNEQFF.

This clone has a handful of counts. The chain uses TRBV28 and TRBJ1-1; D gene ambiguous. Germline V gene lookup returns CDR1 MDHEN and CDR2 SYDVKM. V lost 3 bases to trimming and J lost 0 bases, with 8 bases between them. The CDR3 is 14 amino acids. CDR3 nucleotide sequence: TGTGCCAGCAGTTTGTGGCAGATGAACACTGAAGCTTTCTTT. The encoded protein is CASSLWQMNTEAFF.

DNA for the CDR3: TGTGCCAGCTCATCACGACGGAGCTCCTACGAGCAGTACTTC. It codes for CASSSRRSSYEQYF. The chain joins TRBV18 to TRBJ2-5; D remains ambiguous. The DNA end is a closer match to TRBJ2-7, so the J assignment may be wrong. The germline V gene encodes CDR1 KGHSH and CDR2 LQKENI. This CDR3 region has 14 residues.

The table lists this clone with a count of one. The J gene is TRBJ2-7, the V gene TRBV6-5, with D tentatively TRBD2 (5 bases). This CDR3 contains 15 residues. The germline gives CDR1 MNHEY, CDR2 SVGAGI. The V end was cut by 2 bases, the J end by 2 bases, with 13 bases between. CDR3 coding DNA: TGTGCCAGCAGTTACGACGGGGATAACCCCTACGAGCAGTACTTC. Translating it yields CASSYDGDNPYEQYF.

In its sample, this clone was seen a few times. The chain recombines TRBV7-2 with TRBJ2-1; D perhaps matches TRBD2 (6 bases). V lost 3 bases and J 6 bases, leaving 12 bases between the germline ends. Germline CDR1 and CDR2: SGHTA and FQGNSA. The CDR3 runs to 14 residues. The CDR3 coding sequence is TGTGCCAGCAGCTTGGACTATTCTTCCAATGAGCAGTTCTTC. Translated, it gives CASSLDYSSNEQFF.